Described below is a single TCR beta chain sequence and its context. The target antigen is unknown. This may arise from a read error, as a much more abundant clone is one base away. This sample was included in a study of post-analysis software for immune sequencing data. Study as a whole: Relapsing-remitting, secondary progressive and progressive-relapsing courses of multiple sclerosis were included.

This CDR3 region has 15 residues. Germline CDR1 and CDR2: SGHRS and YFSETQ. Overall study results and limits: Elevated frequency relative to controls characterized roughly five TRBV segments in patients, TRBV5-6, TRBV5-1 and TRBV20-1 among them. Compared against controls, patients with multiple sclerosis displayed significantly lower normalized Chao1 diversity.

Built from TCR beta cDNA, the libraries had unique molecular identifiers in them. TCRdb processed the PCR reads anew with MiXCR; each CDR3 protein has one entry. The data hold roughly 730,000 distinct CDR3 sequences, with around 27% observed a single time. The sequenced sample was blood. This sequence joins TRBV5-1 and TRBJ2-3, with 8 nucleotides matching TRBD2. The receptor was derived from a girl aged 5-17 years with multiple sclerosis. The CDR3 DNA reads TGCGCCAGCAGCCCGAGGACTAGCTCCACAGATACGAAGTATTTT. Its protein product is CASSPRTSSTDTKYF.